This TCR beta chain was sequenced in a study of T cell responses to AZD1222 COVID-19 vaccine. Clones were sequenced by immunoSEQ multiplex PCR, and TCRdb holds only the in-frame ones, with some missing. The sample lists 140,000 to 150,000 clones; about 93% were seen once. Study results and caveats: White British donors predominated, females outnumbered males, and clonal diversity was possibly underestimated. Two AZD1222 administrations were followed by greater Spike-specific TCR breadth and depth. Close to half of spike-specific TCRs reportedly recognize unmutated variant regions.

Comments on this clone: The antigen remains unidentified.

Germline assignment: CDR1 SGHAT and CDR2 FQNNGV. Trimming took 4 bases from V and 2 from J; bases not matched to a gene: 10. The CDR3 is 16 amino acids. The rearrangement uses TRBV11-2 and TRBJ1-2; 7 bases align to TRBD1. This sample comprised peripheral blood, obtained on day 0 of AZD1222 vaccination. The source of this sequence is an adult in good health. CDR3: CASSYYRGPWNYGYTF. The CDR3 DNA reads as TGTGCCAGCAGCTATTACAGGGGACCTTGGAACTATGGCTACACCTTC.